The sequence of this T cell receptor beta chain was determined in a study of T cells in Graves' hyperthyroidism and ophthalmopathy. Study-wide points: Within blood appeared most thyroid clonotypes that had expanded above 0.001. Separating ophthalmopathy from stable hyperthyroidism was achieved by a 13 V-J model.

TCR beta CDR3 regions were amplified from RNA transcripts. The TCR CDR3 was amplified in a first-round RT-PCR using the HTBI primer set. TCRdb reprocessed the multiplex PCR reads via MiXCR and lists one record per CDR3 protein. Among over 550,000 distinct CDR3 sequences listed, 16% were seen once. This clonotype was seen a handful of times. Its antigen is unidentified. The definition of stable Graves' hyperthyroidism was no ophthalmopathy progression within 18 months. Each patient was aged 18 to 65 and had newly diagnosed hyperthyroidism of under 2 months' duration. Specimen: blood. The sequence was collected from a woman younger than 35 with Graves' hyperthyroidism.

The CDR3, as DNA: TGCAGTGCCAACGGGGACAGGGGGCGTGCAGATACGCAGTATTTT. Protein product: CSANGDRGRADTQYF. This rearrangement joins TRBV20-1 to TRBJ2-3, with 12 bases fitting TRBD1. This CDR3 is 15 amino acids long. With 6 bases clipped from V and 4 bases from J, the junction kept 8 bases outside the gene matches. CDR1 and CDR2 from the germline V gene are DFQATT and SNEGSKA (reference sequence).